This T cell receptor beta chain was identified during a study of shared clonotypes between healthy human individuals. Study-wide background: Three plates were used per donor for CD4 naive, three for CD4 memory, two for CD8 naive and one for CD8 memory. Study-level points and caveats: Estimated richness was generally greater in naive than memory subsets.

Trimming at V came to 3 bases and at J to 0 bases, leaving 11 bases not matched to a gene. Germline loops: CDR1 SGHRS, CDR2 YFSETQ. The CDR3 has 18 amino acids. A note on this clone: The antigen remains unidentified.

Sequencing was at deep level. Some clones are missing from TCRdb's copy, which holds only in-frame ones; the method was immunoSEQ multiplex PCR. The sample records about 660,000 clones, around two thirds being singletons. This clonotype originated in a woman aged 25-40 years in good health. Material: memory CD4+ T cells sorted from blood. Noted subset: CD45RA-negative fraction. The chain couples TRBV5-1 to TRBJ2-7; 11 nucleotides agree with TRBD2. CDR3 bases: TGCGCCAGCAGCTATGGACGGCTAGCGGGAGGAAGCTCCTACGAGCAGTACTTC. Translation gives CASSYGRLAGGSSYEQYF.